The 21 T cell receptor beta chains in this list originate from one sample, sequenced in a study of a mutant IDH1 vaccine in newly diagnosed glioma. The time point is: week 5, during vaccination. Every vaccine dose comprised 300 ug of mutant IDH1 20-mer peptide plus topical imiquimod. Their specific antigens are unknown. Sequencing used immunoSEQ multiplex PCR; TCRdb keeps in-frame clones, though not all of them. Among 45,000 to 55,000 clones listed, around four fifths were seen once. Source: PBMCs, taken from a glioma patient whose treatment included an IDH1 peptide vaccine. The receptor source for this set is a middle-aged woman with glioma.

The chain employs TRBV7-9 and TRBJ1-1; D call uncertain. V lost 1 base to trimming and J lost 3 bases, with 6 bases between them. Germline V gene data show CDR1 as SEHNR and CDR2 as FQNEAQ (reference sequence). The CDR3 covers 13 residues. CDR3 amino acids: CASSLGEYTEAFF. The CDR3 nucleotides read TGTGCCAGCAGCTTAGGGGAATACACTGAAGCTTTCTTT. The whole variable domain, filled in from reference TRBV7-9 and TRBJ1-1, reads DTGVSQNPRHKITKRGQNVTFRCDPISEHNRLYWYRQTLGQGPEFLTYFQNEAQLEKSRLLSDRFSAERPKGSFSTLEIQRTEQGDSAMYLCASSLGEYTEAFFGQGTRLTVV.

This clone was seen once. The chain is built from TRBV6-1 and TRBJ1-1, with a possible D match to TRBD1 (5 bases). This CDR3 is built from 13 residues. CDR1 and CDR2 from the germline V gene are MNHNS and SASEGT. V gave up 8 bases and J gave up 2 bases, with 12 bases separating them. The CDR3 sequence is CASLFRGNTEAFF. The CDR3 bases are TGTGCCAGCCTCTTTAGGGGCAACACTGAAGCTTTCTTT.

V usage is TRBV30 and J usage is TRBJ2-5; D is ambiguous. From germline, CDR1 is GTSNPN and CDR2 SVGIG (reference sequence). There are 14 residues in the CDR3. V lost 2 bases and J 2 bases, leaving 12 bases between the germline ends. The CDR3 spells CAWSTRPGQETQYF. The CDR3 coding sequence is TGTGCCTGGAGTACACGGCCCGGTCAAGAGACCCAGTACTTC.

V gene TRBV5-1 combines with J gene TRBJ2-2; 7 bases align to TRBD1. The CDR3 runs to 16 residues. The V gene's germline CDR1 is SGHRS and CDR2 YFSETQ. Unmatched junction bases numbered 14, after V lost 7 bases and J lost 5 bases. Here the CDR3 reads CASARDSSTLTGELFF. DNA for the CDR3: TGCGCCAGCGCCCGGGACAGCTCTACTCTGACCGGGGAGCTGTTTTTT.

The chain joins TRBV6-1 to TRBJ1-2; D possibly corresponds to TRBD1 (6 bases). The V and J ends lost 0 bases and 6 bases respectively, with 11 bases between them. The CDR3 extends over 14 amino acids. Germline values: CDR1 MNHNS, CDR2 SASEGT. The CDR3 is CASSEAAGDNGYTF. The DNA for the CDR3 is TGTGCCAGCAGTGAAGCCGCAGGGGATAATGGCTACACCTTC.

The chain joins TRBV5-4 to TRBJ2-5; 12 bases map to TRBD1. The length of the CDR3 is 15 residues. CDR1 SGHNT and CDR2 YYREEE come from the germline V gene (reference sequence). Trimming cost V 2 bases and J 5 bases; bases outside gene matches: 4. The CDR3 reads CASSFGTGGPETQYF. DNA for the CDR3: TGTGCCAGCAGCTTCGGGACAGGGGGCCCTGAGACCCAGTACTTC.

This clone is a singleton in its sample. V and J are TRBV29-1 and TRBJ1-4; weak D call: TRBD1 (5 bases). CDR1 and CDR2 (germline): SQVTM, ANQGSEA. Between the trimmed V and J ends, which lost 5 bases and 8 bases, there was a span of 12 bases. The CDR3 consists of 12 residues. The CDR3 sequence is CSVCRDGEKLFF. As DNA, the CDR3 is TGCAGCGTTTGCAGGGATGGCGAAAAACTGTTTTTT.

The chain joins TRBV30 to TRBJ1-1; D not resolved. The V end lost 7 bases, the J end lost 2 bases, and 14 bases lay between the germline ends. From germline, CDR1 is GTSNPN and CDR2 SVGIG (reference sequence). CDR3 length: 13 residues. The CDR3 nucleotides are TGTGCCTACCACGTGAAGGTAAACACTGAAGCTTTCTTT. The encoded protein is CAYHVKVNTEAFF.

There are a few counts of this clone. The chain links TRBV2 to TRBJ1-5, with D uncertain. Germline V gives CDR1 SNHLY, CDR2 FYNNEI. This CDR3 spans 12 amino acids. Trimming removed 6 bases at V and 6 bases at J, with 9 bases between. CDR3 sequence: CASRKDRQPQHF. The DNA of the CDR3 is TGTGCCAGCAGAAAGGACCGTCAGCCCCAGCATTTT.

CDR3 nucleotide sequence: TGTGCCAGCAGCGCAGGGGGGGGGAACAGGAATGAGCAGTTCTTC. Residues: CASSAGGGNRNEQFF. The rearrangement uses TRBV9 and TRBJ2-1; possibly TRBD1 or TRBD2 for D (7 bases each). The V end lost 3 bases, the J end lost 7 bases, and 17 bases lay between the germline ends. The CDR3 consists of 15 residues. Germline V lookup: CDR1 SGDLS, CDR2 YYNGEE.

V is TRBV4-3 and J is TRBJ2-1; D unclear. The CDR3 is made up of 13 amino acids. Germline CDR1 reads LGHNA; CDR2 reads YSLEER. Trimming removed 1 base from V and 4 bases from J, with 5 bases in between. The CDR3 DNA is TGCGCCAGCAGCCAAGTCATGTACAATGAGCAGTTCTTC. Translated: CASSQVMYNEQFF.

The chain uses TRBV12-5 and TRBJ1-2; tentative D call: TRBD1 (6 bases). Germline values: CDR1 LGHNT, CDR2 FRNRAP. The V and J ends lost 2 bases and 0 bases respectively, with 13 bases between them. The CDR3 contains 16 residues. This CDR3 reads CASGLIRQAPNYGYTF. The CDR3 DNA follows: TGTGCTAGTGGTTTGATTCGACAGGCTCCTAACTATGGCTACACCTTC.

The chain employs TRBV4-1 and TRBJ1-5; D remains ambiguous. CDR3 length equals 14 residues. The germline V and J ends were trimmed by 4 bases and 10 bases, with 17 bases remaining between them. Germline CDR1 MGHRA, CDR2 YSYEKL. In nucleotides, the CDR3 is TGCGCCAGCAGCCTCCGCGGAGTTAATCGACCCCAGCATTTT. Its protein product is CASSLRGVNRPQHF.

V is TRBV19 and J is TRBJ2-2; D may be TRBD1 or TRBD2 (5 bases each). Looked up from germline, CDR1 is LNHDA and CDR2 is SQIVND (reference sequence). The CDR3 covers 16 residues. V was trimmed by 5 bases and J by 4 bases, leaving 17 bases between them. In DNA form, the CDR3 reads TGTGCCAGTAGTCATAGTGGGGGATTCGCCACCGGGGAGCTGTTTTTT. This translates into CASSHSGGFATGELFF.

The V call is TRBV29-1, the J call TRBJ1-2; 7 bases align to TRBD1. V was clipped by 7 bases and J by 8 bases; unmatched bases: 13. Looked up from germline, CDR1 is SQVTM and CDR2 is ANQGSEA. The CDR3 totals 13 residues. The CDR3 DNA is TGCAGCGCCTGGGACAGATCCAGGGAGGGCTACACCTTC. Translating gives CSAWDRSREGYTF.

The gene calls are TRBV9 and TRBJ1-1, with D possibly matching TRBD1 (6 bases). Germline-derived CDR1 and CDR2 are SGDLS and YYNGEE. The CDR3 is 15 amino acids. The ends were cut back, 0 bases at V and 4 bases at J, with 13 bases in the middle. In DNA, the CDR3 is TGTGCCAGCAGCGTAGGGGGGCGCTTTGGCACTGAAGCTTTCTTT. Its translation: CASSVGGRFGTEAFF. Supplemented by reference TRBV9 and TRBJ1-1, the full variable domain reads DSGVTQTPKHLITATGQRVTLRCSPRSGDLSVYWYQQSLDQGLQFLIQYYNGEERAKGNILERFSAQQFPDLHSELNLSSLELGDSALYFCASSVGGRFGTEAFFGQGTRLTVV.

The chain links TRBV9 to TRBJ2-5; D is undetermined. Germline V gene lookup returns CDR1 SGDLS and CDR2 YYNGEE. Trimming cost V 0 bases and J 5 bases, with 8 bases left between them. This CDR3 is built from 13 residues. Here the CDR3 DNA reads TGTGCCAGCAGCGTAGGAGGTGACGAGACCCAGTACTTC. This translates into CASSVGGDETQYF.

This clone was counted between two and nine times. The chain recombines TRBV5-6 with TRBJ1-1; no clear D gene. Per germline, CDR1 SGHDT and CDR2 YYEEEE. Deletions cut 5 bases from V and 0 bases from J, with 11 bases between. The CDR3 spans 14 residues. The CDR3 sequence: CASSCRELNTEAFF. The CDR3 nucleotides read TGTGCCAGCAGTTGCCGGGAATTGAACACTGAAGCTTTCTTT.

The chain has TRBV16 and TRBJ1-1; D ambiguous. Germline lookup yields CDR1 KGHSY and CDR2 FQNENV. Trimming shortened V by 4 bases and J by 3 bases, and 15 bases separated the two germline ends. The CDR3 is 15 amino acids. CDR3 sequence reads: CASSPLTQWDTEAFF. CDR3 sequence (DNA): TGTGCCAGCAGCCCTCTGACACAGTGGGACACTGAAGCTTTCTTT.

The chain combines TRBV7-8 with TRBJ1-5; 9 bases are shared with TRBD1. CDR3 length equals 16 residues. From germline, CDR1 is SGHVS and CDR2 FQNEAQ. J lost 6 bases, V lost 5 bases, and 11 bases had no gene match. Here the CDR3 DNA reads TGTGCCAGCAGCCGAGGGGGCACAGGGGGCGGTCAGCCCCAGCATTTT. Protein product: CASSRGGTGGGQPQHF.

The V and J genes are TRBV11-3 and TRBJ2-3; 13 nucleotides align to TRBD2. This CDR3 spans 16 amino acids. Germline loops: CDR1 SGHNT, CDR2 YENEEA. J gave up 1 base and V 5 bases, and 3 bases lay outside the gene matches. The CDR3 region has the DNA TGTGCCAGCAGCGCGGGGACTAGCGGGGGCACAGATACGCAGTATTTT. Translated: CASSAGTSGGTDTQYF. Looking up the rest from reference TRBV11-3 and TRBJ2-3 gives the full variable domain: EAGVVQSPRYKIIEKKQPVAFWCNPISGHNTLYWYLQNLGQGPELLIRYENEEAVDDSQLPKDRFSAERLKGVDSTLKIQPAELGDSAVYLCASSAGTSGGTDTQYFGPGTRLTVL.